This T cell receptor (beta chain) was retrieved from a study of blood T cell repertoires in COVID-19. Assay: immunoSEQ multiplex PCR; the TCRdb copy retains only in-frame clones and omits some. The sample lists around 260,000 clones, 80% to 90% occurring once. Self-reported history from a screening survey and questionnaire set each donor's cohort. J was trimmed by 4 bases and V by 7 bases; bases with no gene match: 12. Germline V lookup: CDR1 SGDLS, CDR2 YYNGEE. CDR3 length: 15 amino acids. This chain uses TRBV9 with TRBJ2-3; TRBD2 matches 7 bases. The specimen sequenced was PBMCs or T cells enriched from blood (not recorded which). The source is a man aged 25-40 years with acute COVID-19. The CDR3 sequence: CASATRAGVPDTQYF. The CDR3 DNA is TGTGCCAGCGCCACTCGGGCGGGAGTCCCAGATACGCAGTATTTT.